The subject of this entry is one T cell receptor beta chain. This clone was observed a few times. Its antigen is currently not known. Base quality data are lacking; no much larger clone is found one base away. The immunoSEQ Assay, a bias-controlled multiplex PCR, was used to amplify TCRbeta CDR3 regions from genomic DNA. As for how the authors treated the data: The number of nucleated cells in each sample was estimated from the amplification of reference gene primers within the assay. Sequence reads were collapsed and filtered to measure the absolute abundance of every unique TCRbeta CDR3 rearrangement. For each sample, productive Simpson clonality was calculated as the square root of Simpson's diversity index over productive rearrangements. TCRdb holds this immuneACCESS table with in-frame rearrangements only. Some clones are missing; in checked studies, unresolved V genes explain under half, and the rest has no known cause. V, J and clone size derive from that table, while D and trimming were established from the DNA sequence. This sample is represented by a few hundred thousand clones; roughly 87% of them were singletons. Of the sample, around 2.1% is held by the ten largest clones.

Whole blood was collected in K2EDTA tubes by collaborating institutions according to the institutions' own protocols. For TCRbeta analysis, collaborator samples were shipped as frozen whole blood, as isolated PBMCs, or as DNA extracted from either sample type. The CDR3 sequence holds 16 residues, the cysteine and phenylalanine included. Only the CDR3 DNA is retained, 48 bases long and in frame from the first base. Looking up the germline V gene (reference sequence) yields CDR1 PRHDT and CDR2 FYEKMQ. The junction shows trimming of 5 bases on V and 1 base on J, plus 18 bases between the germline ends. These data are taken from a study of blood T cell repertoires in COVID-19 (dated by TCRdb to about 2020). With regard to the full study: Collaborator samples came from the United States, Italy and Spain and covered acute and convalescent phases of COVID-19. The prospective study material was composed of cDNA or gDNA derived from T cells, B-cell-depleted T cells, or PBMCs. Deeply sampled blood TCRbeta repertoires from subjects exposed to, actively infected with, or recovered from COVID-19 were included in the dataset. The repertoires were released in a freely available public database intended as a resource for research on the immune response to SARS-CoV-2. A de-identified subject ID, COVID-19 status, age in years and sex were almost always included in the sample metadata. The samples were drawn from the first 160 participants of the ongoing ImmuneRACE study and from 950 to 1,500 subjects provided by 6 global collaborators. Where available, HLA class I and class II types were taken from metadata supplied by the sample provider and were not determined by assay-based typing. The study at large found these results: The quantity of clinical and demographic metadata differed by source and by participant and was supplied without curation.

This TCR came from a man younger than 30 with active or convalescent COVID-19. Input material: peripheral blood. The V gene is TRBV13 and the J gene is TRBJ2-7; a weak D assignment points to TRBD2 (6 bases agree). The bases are TGTGCCAGCAGCCTCTCTGGGAGGCAGGGATCCTACGAGCAGTACTTC. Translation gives CASSLSGRQGSYEQYF.